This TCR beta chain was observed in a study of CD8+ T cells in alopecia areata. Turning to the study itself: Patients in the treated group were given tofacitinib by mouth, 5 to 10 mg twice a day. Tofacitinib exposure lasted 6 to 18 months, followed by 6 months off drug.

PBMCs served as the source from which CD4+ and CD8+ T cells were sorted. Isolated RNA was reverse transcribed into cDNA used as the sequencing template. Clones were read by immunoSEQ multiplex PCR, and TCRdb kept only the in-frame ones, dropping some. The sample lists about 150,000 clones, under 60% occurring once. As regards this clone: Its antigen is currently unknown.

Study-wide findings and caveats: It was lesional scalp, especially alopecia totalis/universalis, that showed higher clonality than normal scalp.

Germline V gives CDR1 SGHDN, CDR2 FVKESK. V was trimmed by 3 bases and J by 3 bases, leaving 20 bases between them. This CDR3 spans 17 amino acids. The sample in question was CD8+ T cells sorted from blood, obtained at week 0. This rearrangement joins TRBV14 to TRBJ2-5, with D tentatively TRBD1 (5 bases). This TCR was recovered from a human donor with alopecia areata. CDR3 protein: CASSHASLQVLEETQYF. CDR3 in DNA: TGTGCCAGCAGCCACGCATCACTACAGGTTTTGGAAGAGACCCAGTACTTC.